These 27 T cell receptor beta chains were sequenced from one sample in a study of blood T cell repertoires in COVID-19. Clones were sequenced by immunoSEQ multiplex PCR, and TCRdb holds only the in-frame ones, with some missing. Here the sample spans 130,000 to 150,000 clones, 80% being singletons. Sequenced sample: peripheral blood. These receptors were obtained from a man between 70 and 80 years old who had recovered from COVID-19.

This clone has a single count. The V gene is TRBV2, the J gene TRBJ2-3; TRBD2 matches 13 bases. The trim removed 3 bases at V and 0 bases at J, leaving 6 bases unmatched. Germline V gene data show CDR1 as SNHLY and CDR2 as FYNNEI. The CDR3 is 18 amino acids. The CDR3 loop is CASSEPGTSGASTDTQYF. CDR3 sequence (DNA): TGTGCCAGCAGTGAGCCCGGGACTAGCGGGGCTAGCACAGATACGCAGTATTTT.

The chain employs TRBV19 and TRBJ2-1, with 9 bases aligning to TRBD2. The CDR3 runs 14 residues. V was pared by 7 bases and J by 3 bases, with 4 bases of the junction left unmatched. Germline lookup yields CDR1 LNHDA and CDR2 SQIVND (reference sequence). The CDR3 region has the DNA TGTGCCAGTACCCTGACTAGCGGCTACAATGAGCAGTTCTTC. It codes for CASTLTSGYNEQFF.

The chain employs TRBV4-3 and TRBJ2-7; D unclear. Looked up from germline, CDR1 is LGHNA and CDR2 is YSLEER. The V end was cut by 4 bases, the J end by 3 bases, with 13 bases between. This CDR3 has 14 amino acids. The CDR3 region is CASSRDVASYEQYF. As DNA, the CDR3 is TGCGCCAGCAGCCGTGATGTTGCGAGCTACGAGCAGTACTTC.

This clone was counted once. The chain couples TRBV5-1 to TRBJ2-3; TRBD2 might be the D (6 bases). CDR3 length: 16 residues. V was shortened by 2 bases and J by 0 bases, with 13 bases between the two germline ends. The germline V gene has CDR1 SGHRS and CDR2 YFSETQ. The CDR3: CASSFVLAASTDTQYF. Written as DNA, the CDR3 is TGCGCCAGCAGCTTTGTACTAGCTGCTAGCACAGATACGCAGTATTTT.

This clone was counted a few times. CDR3 in amino acids: CATSDRTQNYGYTF. The CDR3 DNA reads as TGTGCCACCAGTGACCGGACTCAGAACTATGGCTACACCTTC. V gene TRBV24-1 combines with J gene TRBJ1-2; no clear D gene. The length of the CDR3 is 14 residues. From germline, CDR1 is KGHDR and CDR2 SFDVKD. V shed 4 bases and J shed 2 bases, with 10 bases lying between them.

The rearrangement joins TRBV19 to TRBJ2-7; 9 bases fit TRBD1. The CDR3 totals 14 residues. J lost 5 bases, V lost 3 bases, and 5 bases had no gene match. Germline-derived CDR1 and CDR2 are LNHDA and SQIVND (reference sequence). CDR3 region: CASSIGTGYHEQYF. The CDR3 DNA reads as TGTGCCAGTAGTATTGGGACAGGGTACCACGAGCAGTACTTC.

Only a few counts were recorded for this clone. V gene TRBV19 combines with J gene TRBJ2-7; D possibly corresponds to TRBD1 (6 bases). The CDR3 covers 15 residues. Between the trimmed V and J ends, which lost 0 bases and 1 base, there was a span of 10 bases. Germline lookup yields CDR1 LNHDA and CDR2 SQIVND (reference sequence). The CDR3 nucleotides read TGTGCCAGTAGTATAGATCAAACAGGGTCCTACGAGCAGTACTTC. It specifies CASSIDQTGSYEQYF.

The chain links TRBV4-1 to TRBJ2-7; possibly TRBD2 for D (5 bases). Germline-derived CDR1 and CDR2 are MGHRA and YSYEKL. The CDR3 is 16 residues long. Trimming removed 1 base at V and 0 bases at J, with 13 bases between. This CDR3 reads CASSQGFGISSYEQYF. The CDR3 bases are TGCGCCAGCAGCCAAGGGTTCGGGATAAGCTCCTACGAGCAGTACTTC.

This chain links TRBV6-2 or TRBV6-3 with TRBJ2-1; D possibly corresponds to TRBD1 (5 bases). From germline, CDR1 is MNHEY and CDR2 SVGEGT. This CDR3 contains 13 residues. V dropped 5 bases and J dropped 11 bases, with 16 bases sitting between them. The CDR3 sequence is CASSPSLHRKQFF. CDR3 coding DNA: TGTGCCAGCAGTCCCTCGCTGCACAGGAAGCAGTTCTTC.

This clone appeared a single time. The chain has TRBV6-2 or TRBV6-3 and TRBJ1-1; 11 bases align to TRBD1. Germline values: CDR1 MNHEY, CDR2 SVGEGT. CDR3 length: 15 residues. V was pared by 4 bases and J by 0 bases, with 1 base of the junction left unmatched. CDR3 residues: CASSWGQGVNTEAFF. CDR3 DNA: TGTGCCAGCAGTTGGGGACAGGGGGTGAACACTGAAGCTTTCTTT.

The chain is built from TRBV6-1 and TRBJ1-2, with D possibly TRBD1 on 5 matching bases. V was pared by 2 bases and J by 4 bases, with 8 bases between. CDR3 length: 13 amino acids. Germline-derived CDR1 and CDR2 are MNHNS and SASEGT. The CDR3 bases are TGTGCCAGCAGTGAACAGGGCCCCTATGGCTACACCTTC. This encodes CASSEQGPYGYTF.

The J gene is TRBJ2-1, the V gene TRBV14; maybe TRBD2 (5 bases). Germline CDR1 is SGHDN and CDR2 is FVKESK. V dropped 1 base and J dropped 1 base, with 8 bases sitting between them. The CDR3 is made up of 15 amino acids. The CDR3 is CASSQGRSSYNEQFF. The CDR3 DNA follows: TGTGCCAGCAGCCAAGGGAGGTCGTCCTACAATGAGCAGTTCTTC.

The chain employs TRBV27 and TRBJ1-5; the D gene is possibly TRBD1 (5 bases). Germline lookup yields CDR1 MNHEY and CDR2 SMNVEV (reference sequence). The CDR3 loop spans 12 amino acids. V dropped 11 bases and J dropped 1 base, with 9 bases sitting between them. The CDR3 here is CACGASNQPQHF. The CDR3 nucleotides read TGTGCCTGCGGGGCCAGCAATCAGCCCCAGCATTTT.

This clone was counted once. This chain uses TRBV6-5 with TRBJ1-1; TRBD1 agrees at 10 bases. The CDR3 covers 15 residues. In germline, CDR1 is MNHEY, CDR2 SVGAGI. With V trimmed by 0 bases and J by 4 bases, 2 bases remained unmatched. In nucleotides, the CDR3 is TGTGCCAGCAGTTACTCGGGGACAGGGGCCACTGAAGCTTTCTTT. It codes for CASSYSGTGATEAFF.

The chain carries TRBV7-9 and TRBJ2-3; 10 positions agree with TRBD2. The germline V gene has CDR1 SEHNR and CDR2 FQNEAQ (reference sequence). This CDR3 is built from 15 residues. V was pared by 8 bases and J by 8 bases, with 13 bases of the junction left unmatched. This CDR3 reads CASPPESGRAGTQYF. The DNA of the CDR3 is TGTGCCAGCCCCCCAGAGAGCGGGAGGGCCGGTACGCAGTATTTT.

The J gene is TRBJ1-4, the V gene TRBV5-6; 8 bases agree with TRBD1. The CDR3 is 13 residues long. V lost 4 bases and J lost 6; bases outside the gene matches: 2. Germline V lookup: CDR1 SGHDT, CDR2 YYEEEE. CDR3 protein: CASSPDRDEKLFF. The CDR3 DNA follows: TGTGCCAGCAGCCCGGACAGGGATGAAAAACTGTTTTTT. The complete variable domain, with remaining parts taken from reference TRBV5-6 and TRBJ1-4, reads DAGVTQSPTHLIKTRGQQVTLRCSPKSGHDTVSWYQQALGQGPQFIFQYYEEEERQRGNFPDRFSGHQFPNYSSELNVNALLLGDSALYLCASSPDRDEKLFFGSGTQLSVL.

This chain connects TRBV5-6 to TRBJ1-2, with a possible D match to TRBD1 (6 bases). The V gene lost 4 bases and the J gene lost 4 bases, with 14 bases spanning the gap. Germline V gene lookup returns CDR1 SGHDT and CDR2 YYEEEE. There are 14 residues in the CDR3. The CDR3 here is CASSRRDTRYGYTF. The CDR3 coding sequence is TGTGCCAGCAGCAGACGGGACACTCGCTATGGCTACACCTTC.

This sequence joins TRBV6-5 and TRBJ2-7, with 9 bases aligning to TRBD2. The germline V gene encodes CDR1 MNHEY and CDR2 SVGAGI. The CDR3 extends over 15 amino acids. Unmatched junction bases numbered 7, after V lost 6 bases and J lost 1 base. The CDR3 bases are TGTGCCAGCAGAGACAATAGCGGGGGTTCCTACGAGCAGTACTTC. This codes for CASRDNSGGSYEQYF.

The rearrangement links TRBV7-9 to TRBJ2-3, with a possible D match to TRBD1 (5 bases). This CDR3 region has 16 residues. CDR1 and CDR2 (germline): SEHNR, FQNEAQ (reference sequence). Trimming took 5 bases from V and 1 from J, leaving 16 bases between them. CDR3 nucleotides: TGTGCCAGCAGCCTAAGGGGCCTCCTAGGCACAGATACGCAGTATTTT. It specifies CASSLRGLLGTDTQYF.

This chain joins TRBV4-2 and TRBJ2-4; 9 bases agree with TRBD2. The CDR3 has 21 residues. V was clipped by 1 base and J by 0 bases; unmatched bases: 16. Per germline, CDR1 LGHNA and CDR2 YNFKEQ. The CDR3 sequence: CASSQAATGTSRGGAKNIQYF. Written as DNA, the CDR3 is TGTGCCAGCAGCCAAGCCGCAACCGGGACTAGCCGAGGGGGAGCCAAAAACATTCAGTACTTC.

This chain joins TRBV6-2 or TRBV6-3 and TRBJ2-7, with unresolved D. CDR1 is MNHEY and CDR2 is SVGEGT in the germline V gene. The V end lost 2 bases, the J end lost 7 bases, and 15 bases lay between the germline ends. This CDR3 has 14 residues. DNA for the CDR3: TGTGCCAGCAGTTACCCGAAACAGACCAAAGAGCAGTACTTC. Amino acids: CASSYPKQTKEQYF.

The V and J genes are TRBV5-6 and TRBJ1-2, with D maybe TRBD1 (5 bases). The CDR3 has 16 residues. CDR1 is SGHDT and CDR2 is YYEEEE in the germline V gene. Deletions cut 1 base from V and 8 bases from J, with 21 bases between. This chain's CDR3 is CASSLPQVSYLGGYTF. As DNA, the CDR3 is TGTGCCAGCAGCTTGCCACAGGTCAGCTATCTCGGCGGCTACACCTTC.

The CDR3 protein is CASSPSYISSSGGRETQYF. The CDR3 DNA reads TGTGCCAGCAGTCCCAGTTATATCTCCTCTAGCGGGGGACGAGAGACCCAGTACTTC. This chain joins TRBV28 and TRBJ2-5; 10 nucleotides agree with TRBD2. The CDR3 is 19 residues long. V lost 5 bases, J lost 4 bases, and 19 bases stayed unmatched. Germline CDR1 MDHEN, CDR2 SYDVKM.

This clone was counted many times. J is TRBJ2-1 and V is TRBV19, with D tentatively TRBD2 (5 bases). Germline-derived CDR1 and CDR2 are LNHDA and SQIVND (reference sequence). Trimming pared 7 bases from V and 8 bases from J, leaving 12 bases between. The CDR3 length is 12 residues. The DNA of the CDR3 is TGTGCCAGTAATCCTGGAGGCTATGAGCAGTTCTTC. It specifies CASNPGGYEQFF.

V and J are TRBV20-1 and TRBJ1-1, with 7 positions matching TRBD1. The CDR3 is 11 residues long. Trimming cost V 4 bases and J 7 bases; bases outside gene matches: 3. CDR1 DFQATT and CDR2 SNEGSKA come from the germline V gene (reference sequence). This CDR3 reads CSAIRGNEAFF. CDR3 bases: TGCAGTGCTATCAGGGGGAATGAAGCTTTCTTT.

The rearrangement links TRBV30 to TRBJ2-1, with a possible D match to TRBD1 (5 bases). Germline CDR1 and CDR2: GTSNPN and SVGIG (reference sequence). The CDR3 runs 15 residues. Trimming left V 0 bases short and J 2 bases short, with 11 bases between. The CDR3: CAWSVDSLPYNEQFF. CDR3 coding DNA: TGTGCCTGGAGTGTCGACAGCCTACCCTACAATGAGCAGTTCTTC.

This clone was observed once. The chain links TRBV7-2 to TRBJ2-1; 7 nucleotides agree with TRBD1. The germline gives CDR1 SGHTA, CDR2 FQGNSA. The CDR3 contains 16 residues. V was pared by 6 bases and J by 0 bases, with 8 bases of the junction left unmatched. The CDR3 loop reads CASRQGGASSYNEQFF. The DNA of the CDR3 is TGTGCCAGCAGACAAGGGGGCGCGAGCTCCTACAATGAGCAGTTCTTC.